Shown below are 21 T cell receptor beta chains from a single sample sequenced in a study of cytomegalovirus exposure and HLA in healthy donors (TCRdb year 2017). The protocol used for the library was the immunoSEQ multiplex PCR assay. For the multiplex PCR, a mixture combining 60 forward primers for TCR Vbeta segments and 13 reverse primers for TCR Jbeta segments was used. The source is immuneACCESS, and TCRdb retained only in-frame sequences with V and J called. Part of the clones is not carried over; for the studies checked, unresolved V genes explain less than half of this, and the remainder is unexplained. The sample's clone listing holds fewer than 250,000 clones. Approximately 1% of the sample is held by the ten biggest clonotypes. Sequenced material: PBMCs. These receptors all come from a woman aged 25 to 39 in good health and CMV-seropositive.

The rearrangement uses TRBV20-1 and TRBJ1-2; D is unresolved. V was trimmed by 6 bases and J by 10 bases, leaving 6 bases between them. Germline CDR1 DFQATT, CDR2 SNEGSKA (reference sequence). The CDR3 contains 8 residues. In DNA form, the CDR3 reads TGCAGTGCCCCCTTCTACACCTTC. Protein sequence: CSAPFYTF.

V and J are TRBV5-5 and TRBJ1-1, with D tentatively TRBD1 (6 bases). CDR3 length equals 14 residues. The V and J ends lost 4 bases and 3 bases respectively, with 13 bases between them. CDR1 is SGHKS and CDR2 is YYEKEE in the germline V gene (reference sequence). This chain's CDR3 is CASSGFRGDTEAFF. For the CDR3, the DNA is TGTGCCAGCAGCGGATTCAGGGGAGACACTGAAGCTTTCTTT.

In DNA, the CDR3 is TGTGCCAGCAGCACGACTACAGGGGGCTCTGGAAACACCATATATTTT. It codes for CASSTTTGGSGNTIYF. The V gene is TRBV7-6, the J gene TRBJ1-3, with 8 bases lining up with TRBD1. The CDR3 has 16 residues. Germline V CDR1 and CDR2: SGHVS, FNYEAQ. V lost 5 bases to trimming and J lost 0 bases; unmatched junction nucleotides: 6. Looking up the rest from reference TRBV7-6 and TRBJ1-3 gives the full variable domain: GAGVSQSPRYKVTKRGQDVALRCDPISGHVSLYWYRQALGQGPEFLTYFNYEAQQDKSGLPNDRFSAERPEGSISTLTIQRTEQRDSAMYRCASSTTTGGSGNTIYFGEGSWLTVV.

The chain has TRBV5-4 and TRBJ2-3, with D possibly being TRBD2 (6 bases). The CDR3 has 15 residues. With 0 bases removed from V and 2 bases from J, the gap between germline ends came to 10 bases. Germline CDR1 reads SGHNT; CDR2 reads YYREEE (reference sequence). The CDR3 is CASSLGGEFTDTQYF. CDR3 nucleotide sequence: TGTGCCAGCAGCTTGGGGGGGGAGTTCACAGATACGCAGTATTTT.

The rearrangement uses TRBV19 and TRBJ2-1; 15 nucleotides align to TRBD2. The germline CDR1 and CDR2 sequences are LNHDA and SQIVND (reference sequence). Unmatched junction bases numbered 12, after V lost 5 bases and J lost 10 bases. The CDR3 has 17 residues. In DNA form, the CDR3 reads TGTGCCAGTAGTCCGACTCCGGGACTAGCGGGAGGCTACGAGCAGTTCTTC. Translating it yields CASSPTPGLAGGYEQFF.

V is TRBV7-9 and J is TRBJ1-1, with D hard to call. Germline CDR1 is SEHNR and CDR2 is FQNEAQ (reference sequence). This CDR3 has 14 residues. V was pared by 1 base and J by 1 base, with 7 bases between. The CDR3 is CASSLDLANTEAFF. The CDR3 bases are TGTGCCAGCAGCTTAGATTTAGCGAACACTGAAGCTTTCTTT. The entire variable domain, with the rest obtained from reference TRBV7-9 and TRBJ1-1, is as follows: DTGVSQNPRHKITKRGQNVTFRCDPISEHNRLYWYRQTLGQGPEFLTYFQNEAQLEKSRLLSDRFSAERPKGSFSTLEIQRTEQGDSAMYLCASSLDLANTEAFFGQGTRLTVV.

This rearrangement joins TRBV2 to TRBJ2-2; 10 bases fit TRBD1. In germline, CDR1 is SNHLY, CDR2 FYNNEI. Losses at the gene ends were 3 bases for V and 2 bases for J; bases not matched to a gene: 6. There are 17 residues in the CDR3. In nucleotides, the CDR3 is TGTGCCAGCAGTGATGCCGGGACAGGGGTTAACACCGGGGAGCTGTTTTTT. Encoded protein: CASSDAGTGVNTGELFF.

The chain carries TRBV29-1 and TRBJ1-2; tentatively, D is TRBD1 (6 bases). The ends were cut back, 7 bases at V and 8 bases at J, with 20 bases in the middle. The CDR3 extends over 13 amino acids. The germline V gene has CDR1 SQVTM and CDR2 ANQGSEA. In nucleotides, the CDR3 is TGCAGCGCCGTGGACAGTACGATCGACGGCTACACCTTC. Translation gives CSAVDSTIDGYTF.

V usage is TRBV9 and J usage is TRBJ1-2, with 8 bases lining up with TRBD1. Germline V gives CDR1 SGDLS, CDR2 YYNGEE. The CDR3 runs 15 residues. V was pared by 2 bases and J by 6 bases, with 9 bases of the junction left unmatched. CDR3 DNA sequence: TGTGCCAGCAGCGTCGTTAATAGACAGGGGAATGGCTACACCTTC. This codes for CASSVVNRQGNGYTF.

Turning to this clone: A read error may account for a junction end that differs from germline. This CDR3 is also generated by other DNA sequences in the sample. The chain employs TRBV2 and TRBJ1-1, with a possible D match to TRBD1 (6 bases). The CDR3 contains 13 residues. The germline CDR1 and CDR2 sequences are SNHLY and FYNNEI. The CDR3 protein is CASMALGDTEAFF. The CDR3 DNA reads as TGTGCCAGCATGGCCCTCGGGGACACTGAGGCTTTCTTT.

V gene TRBV5-1 combines with J gene TRBJ2-7, with TRBD1 identical over 8 bases. Germline assignment: CDR1 SGHRS and CDR2 YFSETQ. With 0 bases clipped from V and 2 bases from J, the junction kept 7 bases outside the gene matches. The CDR3 extends over 16 amino acids. CDR3 DNA: TGCGCCAGCAGCTTGGTCGGGGACAGGTTAACCTACGAGCAGTACTTC. Translation: CASSLVGDRLTYEQYF. Complete variable domain (other parts from reference TRBV5-1 and TRBJ2-7): KAGVTQTPRYLIKTRGQQVTLSCSPISGHRSVSWYQQTPGQGLQFLFEYFSETQRNKGNFPGRFSGRQFSNSRSEMNVSTLELGDSALYLCASSLVGDRLTYEQYFGPGTRLTVT.

The V call is TRBV5-1, the J call TRBJ1-4; no clear D. Per the germline V gene, CDR1 is SGHRS and CDR2 is YFSETQ. V lost 1 base and J 0 bases, leaving 4 bases between the germline ends. This CDR3 has 14 amino acids. CDR3 sequence reads: CASSLSATNEKLFF. The CDR3 DNA sequence: TGCGCCAGCAGCTTGTCAGCAACTAATGAAAAACTGTTTTTT.

The chain employs TRBV11-2 and TRBJ2-1, with TRBD2 as a possible D gene (5 bases). Germline assignment: CDR1 SGHAT and CDR2 FQNNGV. Trimming cost V 4 bases and J 6 bases, with 13 bases left between them. The CDR3 runs to 14 residues. The CDR3: CASSSGMGLNEQFF. The CDR3 DNA follows: TGTGCCAGCAGCTCCGGGATGGGCCTCAATGAGCAGTTCTTC.

The chain has TRBV9 and TRBJ1-3, with 7 bases identical to TRBD1. V lost 5 bases, J lost 0 bases, and 2 bases stayed unmatched. The CDR3 has 14 amino acids. Germline V gene sequence: CDR1 SGDLS, CDR2 YYNGEE. The CDR3 region is CASRRTGSGNTIYF. The CDR3 bases are TGTGCCAGCAGACGGACAGGCTCTGGAAACACCATATATTTT. Supplemented by reference TRBV9 and TRBJ1-3, the full variable domain reads DSGVTQTPKHLITATGQRVTLRCSPRSGDLSVYWYQQSLDQGLQFLIQYYNGEERAKGNILERFSAQQFPDLHSELNLSSLELGDSALYFCASRRTGSGNTIYFGEGSWLTVV.

This chain connects TRBV19 to TRBJ2-7; the match to TRBD2 covers 9 bases. This CDR3 spans 15 amino acids. V was clipped by 3 bases and J by 0 bases; unmatched bases: 3. Germline assignment: CDR1 LNHDA and CDR2 SQIVND (reference sequence). CDR3 residues: CASSMSSGDSYEQYF. CDR3 nucleotides: TGTGCCAGTAGTATGTCTAGCGGGGACTCCTACGAGCAGTACTTC.

The chain employs TRBV19 and TRBJ2-5; TRBD1 matches at 8 bases. V gave up 1 base and J gave up 5 bases; unmatched junction bases: 9. The CDR3 loop spans 16 amino acids. Germline V CDR1 and CDR2: LNHDA, SQIVND (reference sequence). The CDR3 loop is CASSIGGSGGGETQYF. The CDR3 DNA reads TGTGCCAGTAGTATAGGGGGTTCAGGGGGCGGTGAGACCCAGTACTTC. The entire variable domain, with the rest obtained from reference TRBV19 and TRBJ2-5, is as follows: DGGITQSPKYLFRKEGQNVTLSCEQNLNHDAMYWYRQDPGQGLRLIYYSQIVNDFQKGDIAEGYSVSREKKESFPLTVTSAQKNPTAFYLCASSIGGSGGGETQYFGPGTRLLVL.

The chain recombines TRBV6-5 with TRBJ2-7, with TRBD1 identical over 8 bases. Looked up from germline, CDR1 is MNHEY and CDR2 is SVGAGI. This CDR3 has 15 residues. V shed 5 bases and J 1 base; nucleotides not matched to a gene: 7. The CDR3 here is CASSKLTGGSYEQYF. The CDR3 DNA reads TGTGCCAGCAGTAAACTCACAGGGGGTTCCTACGAGCAGTACTTC.

V and J are TRBV28 and TRBJ2-1; 8 positions match TRBD2. Trimming removed 4 bases from V and 7 bases from J; junction bases left unmatched: 6. The CDR3 covers 14 residues. Germline assignment: CDR1 MDHEN and CDR2 SYDVKM. Here the CDR3 DNA reads TGTGCCAGCAGTTCGGGAGCGGGAGTAAATGAGCAGTTCTTC. Translation gives CASSSGAGVNEQFF.

The chain uses TRBV9 and TRBJ2-2, with D possibly being TRBD2 (6 bases). Germline CDR1 and CDR2: SGDLS and YYNGEE. Trimming shortened V by 4 bases and J by 5 bases, and 12 bases separated the two germline ends. The CDR3 has 14 amino acids. CDR3 loop: CASSQVGGTGELFF. CDR3 nucleotide sequence: TGTGCCAGCAGCCAAGTGGGGGGTACCGGGGAGCTGTTTTTT.

The chain has TRBV18 and TRBJ2-3; 7 bases match TRBD1. The trim removed 6 bases at V and 1 base at J, leaving 13 bases unmatched. CDR3 size: 17 residues. Germline values: CDR1 KGHSH, CDR2 LQKENI. CDR3 sequence reads: CASSLNRQGIGTDTQYF. The CDR3 bases are TGTGCCAGCTCCCTCAATAGACAGGGAATAGGCACAGATACGCAGTATTTT.

The J gene is TRBJ1-3, the V gene TRBV5-4, with D possibly being TRBD1 (6 bases). V was clipped by 1 base and J by 1 base, with 12 bases between them. The CDR3 sequence is 16 residues long. Germline V gives CDR1 SGHNT, CDR2 YYREEE (reference sequence). CDR3 sequence (DNA): TGTGCCAGCAGCTTGCTGGGGGCTAAATCTGGAAACACCATATATTTT. Translating gives CASSLLGAKSGNTIYF.